This entry describes one TCR beta chain. The data were obtained in a study of blood T cell repertoires in COVID-19. Overall study context: The study drew acute and convalescent COVID-19 samples from the United States, Italy and Spain. From T cells, B-cell-depleted T cells, or PBMCs came the material, which was cDNA or gDNA.

The authors' processing: Amplified reference gene primers provided the basis for estimating nucleated cell counts. The assay was immunoSEQ multiplex PCR, and TCRdb's table has in-frame clones only and misses some. V and J calls and clone size are as listed in that table; D and trimming were resolved from the DNA. The sample includes 90,000 to 140,000 clones, roughly 79% of them seen just once. V was pared by 4 bases and J by 3 bases, with 15 bases between. Germline assignment: CDR1 SGDLS and CDR2 YYNGEE. This CDR3 spans 15 amino acids. The sequence came from an older woman with acute or convalescent COVID-19. Specimen: peripheral blood. The genes are TRBV9 and TRBJ2-3, with TRBD2 as a possible D gene (5 bases). CDR3 protein: CASSTTGVGTDTQYF. The CDR3, as DNA: TGTGCCAGCAGCACGACCGGGGTCGGGACAGATACGCAGTATTTT.